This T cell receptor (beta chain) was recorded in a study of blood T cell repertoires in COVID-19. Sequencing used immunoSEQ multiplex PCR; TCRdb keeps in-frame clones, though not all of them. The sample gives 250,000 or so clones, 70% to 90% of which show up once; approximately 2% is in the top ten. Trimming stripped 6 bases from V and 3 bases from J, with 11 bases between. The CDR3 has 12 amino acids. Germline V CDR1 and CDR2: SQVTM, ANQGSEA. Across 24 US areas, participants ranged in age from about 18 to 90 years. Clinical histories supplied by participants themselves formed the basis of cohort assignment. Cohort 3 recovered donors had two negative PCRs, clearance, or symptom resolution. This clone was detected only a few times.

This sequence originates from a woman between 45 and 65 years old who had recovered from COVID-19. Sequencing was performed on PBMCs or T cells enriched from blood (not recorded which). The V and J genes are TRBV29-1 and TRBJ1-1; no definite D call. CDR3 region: CSVRTGYTEAFF. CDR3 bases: TGCAGCGTGCGCACGGGTTACACTGAAGCTTTCTTT.